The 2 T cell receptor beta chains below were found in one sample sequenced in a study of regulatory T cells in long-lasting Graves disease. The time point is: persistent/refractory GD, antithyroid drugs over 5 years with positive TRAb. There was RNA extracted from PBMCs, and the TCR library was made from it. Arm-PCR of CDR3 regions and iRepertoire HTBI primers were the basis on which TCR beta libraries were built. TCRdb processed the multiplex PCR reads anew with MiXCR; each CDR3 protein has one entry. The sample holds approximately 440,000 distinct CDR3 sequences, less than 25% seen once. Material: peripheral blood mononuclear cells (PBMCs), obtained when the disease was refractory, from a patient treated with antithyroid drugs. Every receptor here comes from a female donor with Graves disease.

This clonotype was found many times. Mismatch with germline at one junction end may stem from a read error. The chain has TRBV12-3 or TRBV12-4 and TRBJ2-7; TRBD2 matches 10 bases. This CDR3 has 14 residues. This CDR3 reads CASNLIAGGTEQYF. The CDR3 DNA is TGTGCCAGCAATTTAATAGCGGGAGGCACCGAGCAGTACTTC.

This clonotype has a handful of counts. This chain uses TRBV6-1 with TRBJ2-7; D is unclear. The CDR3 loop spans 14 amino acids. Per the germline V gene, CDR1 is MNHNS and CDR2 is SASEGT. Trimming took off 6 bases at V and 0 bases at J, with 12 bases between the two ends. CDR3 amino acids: CASSRTQFSYEQYF. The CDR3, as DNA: TGTGCCAGCAGCCGGACCCAATTCTCCTACGAGCAGTACTTC.